The 5 T cell receptor beta chains below come from one sample, sequenced in a study of blood T cell repertoires in COVID-19. Profiled with immunoSEQ multiplex PCR; TCRdb holds only in-frame clones, not every one. The table shows around 460,000 clones, with about 90% occurring only once. Source material: peripheral blood. The receptor set was obtained from a man younger than 30 with COVID-19, enrolled during active disease.

A single count supports this clone. This chain connects TRBV10-3 to TRBJ1-6; D is ambiguous. This CDR3 has 14 residues. Germline V gives CDR1 ENHRY, CDR2 SYGVKD. V lost 6 bases and J 6 bases, leaving 12 bases between the germline ends. CDR3 sequence (DNA): TGTGCCATCAGCGAGACCGCGGCTAATTCACCCCTCCACTTT. It specifies CAISETAANSPLHF.

The V call is TRBV7-2, the J call TRBJ2-7; TRBD2 matches at 10 bases. Germline CDR1 is SGHTA and CDR2 is FQGNSA. The CDR3 is 15 amino acids. The ends lost 1 base at V and 1 base at J; junction bases unmatched: 1. CDR3 sequence: CASSLGLAGSYEQYF. The CDR3 DNA reads TGTGCCAGCAGCTTAGGACTAGCGGGTTCCTACGAGCAGTACTTC.

The chain uses TRBV7-3 and TRBJ2-5; TRBD2 matches at 9 bases. The CDR3 is 21 amino acids. Germline V CDR1 and CDR2: SGHTA, FQGTGA. V lost 2 bases to trimming and J lost 1 base; unmatched junction nucleotides: 20. CDR3 nucleotides: TGTGCCAGCAGCTTACAGCCGAGTAGCGGGAGTTTAGGGGTTTTCCAAGAGACCCAGTACTTC. Its protein product is CASSLQPSSGSLGVFQETQYF.

This clone was seen a single time. This chain uses TRBV6-1 with TRBJ2-3; 12 positions match TRBD2. Germline values: CDR1 MNHNS, CDR2 SASEGT. The CDR3 extends over 16 amino acids. J gave up 6 bases and V 2 bases, and 6 bases lay outside the gene matches. DNA for the CDR3: TGTGCCAGCAGTGAAACCCTAGCGGGGGGGCTGGATACGCAGTATTTT. It specifies CASSETLAGGLDTQYF.

This chain uses TRBV19 with TRBJ2-2, with 9 bases fitting TRBD2. CDR3 length: 16 amino acids. CDR1 and CDR2 from the germline V gene are LNHDA and SQIVND (reference sequence). With 6 bases clipped from V and 4 bases from J, the junction kept 9 bases outside the gene matches. CDR3 bases: TGTGCCAGTAGCTATGAAGCGGGGGGCCCCACCGGGGAGCTGTTTTTT. Amino acids: CASSYEAGGPTGELFF.